A single sample is the source of the 24 T cell receptor beta chains below, sequenced in a study of brain T cells in children with intractable seizures. Clones were sequenced by immunoSEQ multiplex PCR, and TCRdb holds only the in-frame ones, with some missing. The sample holds roughly 8,700 clones; more than 55% are singletons and the top ten take roughly 18%. Sequencing was limited to surgery cases with top T cell transcript signatures in brain tissue. The sequences come from resected brain tissue, collected at surgery. The receptors here all came from a girl aged 2-9 years with tuberous sclerosis and intractable seizures.

V is TRBV27 and J is TRBJ2-3, with a weak D call TRBD1 (5 bases). The CDR3 loop spans 14 amino acids. V was trimmed by 3 bases and J by 4 bases, leaving 11 bases between them. Germline CDR1 is MNHEY and CDR2 is SMNVEV (reference sequence). The CDR3: CASSFNIGADTQYF. The CDR3 nucleotides read TGTGCCAGCAGTTTTAATATAGGGGCAGATACGCAGTATTTT.

The chain carries TRBV3-1 (or the pseudogene TRBV3-2) and TRBJ1-2, with 7 bases matching TRBD1. Trimming removed 0 bases from V and 4 bases from J; junction bases left unmatched: 8. CDR1 and CDR2 (germline): LGHDT, YNNKEL (reference sequence). This CDR3 is built from 16 residues. The CDR3 reads CASSQDRTGVGYGYTF. For the CDR3, the DNA is TGTGCCAGCAGCCAAGATAGAACAGGGGTTGGCTATGGCTACACCTTC.

This clone occurred a few times. The V and J genes are TRBV9 and TRBJ1-1; TRBD1 matches at 9 bases. CDR3 length: 16 residues. The germline V gene encodes CDR1 SGDLS and CDR2 YYNGEE. Trimming took 4 bases from V and 4 from J; bases not matched to a gene: 11. The CDR3 here is CASSSPGTGSFTEAFF. The CDR3 DNA sequence: TGTGCCAGCAGCTCACCCGGGACAGGGTCGTTCACTGAAGCTTTCTTT.

This chain joins TRBV5-1 and TRBJ2-7; D ambiguous. The CDR3 consists of 13 residues. CDR1 SGHRS and CDR2 YFSETQ come from the germline V gene. V was cut by 2 bases and J by 0 bases, with 6 bases left in between. The chain's CDR3 is CASSFTVSYEQYF. The CDR3, as DNA: TGCGCCAGCAGCTTCACAGTCTCCTACGAGCAGTACTTC.

The rearrangement links TRBV2 to TRBJ2-2; 7 bases fit TRBD1. Germline values: CDR1 SNHLY, CDR2 FYNNEI. CDR3 length: 15 residues. J gave up 5 bases and V 7 bases, and 10 bases lay outside the gene matches. The CDR3 here is CASTWGQRGTGELFF. The CDR3 nucleotides read TGTGCCAGCACCTGGGGACAGCGAGGGACCGGGGAGCTGTTTTTT. Using reference TRBV2 and TRBJ2-2 for the parts outside the CDR3, the full variable domain is EPEVTQTPSHQVTQMGQEVILRCVPISNHLYFYWYRQILGQKVEFLVSFYNNEISEKSEIFDDQFSVERPDGSNFTLKIRSTKLEDSAMYFCASTWGQRGTGELFFGEGSRLTVL.

The rearrangement joins TRBV6-6 to TRBJ1-2; D is perhaps TRBD1 (5 bases). Germline V CDR1 and CDR2: MNHNY, SVGAGI (reference sequence). Trimming took 2 bases from V and 4 from J, leaving 8 bases between them. The CDR3 sequence is 13 residues long. This CDR3 is CASSYDSFYGYTF. The CDR3 DNA is TGTGCCAGCAGTTACGACAGCTTCTATGGCTACACCTTC.

The rearrangement joins TRBV6-2 or TRBV6-3 to TRBJ2-7; no clear D. In germline, CDR1 is MNHEY, CDR2 SVGEGT. The CDR3 length is 13 residues. Trimming cost V 5 bases and J 3 bases, with 11 bases left between them. In DNA, the CDR3 is TGTGCCAGCAGTCTGGGTCGGGTCTACGAGCAGTACGTC. It yields the protein CASSLGRVYEQYV.

The V and J genes are TRBV12-3 or TRBV12-4 and TRBJ2-2; D is ambiguous. The CDR3 spans 11 residues. Trimming removed 6 bases at V and 5 bases at J, with 4 bases between. CDR3 nucleotides: TGTGCCAGCAGCACGACCGGGGAGCTGTTTTTT. It encodes CASSTTGELFF.

The CDR3 coding sequence is TGTGCCACCAGTGATTCAAGGCATAACACCGGGGAGCTGTTTTTT. This translates into CATSDSRHNTGELFF. V and J are TRBV24-1 and TRBJ2-2, with unresolved D. Trimming took 2 bases from V and 2 from J, leaving 8 bases between them. The CDR3 is made up of 15 amino acids. CDR1 is KGHDR and CDR2 is SFDVKD in the germline V gene.

V is TRBV7-8 and J is TRBJ1-5; D gene ambiguous. The CDR3 is 14 residues long. Germline loops: CDR1 SGHVS, CDR2 FQNEAQ. Trimming stripped 5 bases from V and 3 bases from J, with 11 bases between. The CDR3 region is CASSRGRTNQPQHF. The CDR3 DNA sequence: TGTGCCAGCAGCCGAGGACGGACCAATCAGCCCCAGCATTTT. Based on the CDR3 plus reference TRBV7-8 and TRBJ1-5, the full variable domain is GAGVSQSPRYKVAKRGQDVALRCDPISGHVSLFWYQQALGQGPEFLTYFQNEAQLDKSGLPSDRFFAERPEGSVSTLKIQRTQQEDSAVYLCASSRGRTNQPQHFGDGTRLSIL.

The chain has TRBV9 and TRBJ1-6, with TRBD1 matching 8 bases. With 3 bases clipped from V and 10 bases from J, the junction kept 9 bases outside the gene matches. CDR1 is SGDLS and CDR2 is YYNGEE in the germline V gene. The CDR3 covers 15 residues. The DNA for the CDR3 is TGTGCCAGCAGCGATGGGACAGGAAGGCGATCACCCCTCCACTTT. The encoded protein is CASSDGTGRRSPLHF.

The sample holds a few counts of this clone. The chain has TRBV9 and TRBJ2-2, with 12 bases lining up with TRBD1. The CDR3 totals 16 residues. V shed 0 bases and J 5 bases; nucleotides not matched to a gene: 2. CDR1 and CDR2 (germline): SGDLS, YYNGEE. Written as DNA, the CDR3 is TGTGCCAGCAGCGTAGGGGGACAGGGGGCGACCGGGGAGCTGTTTTTT. It is translated as CASSVGGQGATGELFF.

The J gene is TRBJ1-2, the V gene TRBV19, with 8 bases identical to TRBD1. V gave up 9 bases and J gave up 1 base; unmatched junction bases: 13. The length of the CDR3 is 16 residues. Germline V gene lookup returns CDR1 LNHDA and CDR2 SQIVND (reference sequence). The CDR3, as DNA: TGTGCCAGCCGGCGGGACAGGTCATCTTTTAACTATGGCTACACCTTC. Translation gives CASRRDRSSFNYGYTF.

By share of the sample, this clone is medium-sized. Other DNA variants within this sample encode the same CDR3. The chain recombines TRBV27 with TRBJ1-1, with D tentatively TRBD1 (5 bases). The CDR3 is made up of 13 amino acids. Trimming took 5 bases from V and 1 from J, leaving 8 bases between them. Germline CDR1 reads MNHEY; CDR2 reads SMNVEV (reference sequence). The CDR3 DNA sequence: TGTGCCAGCAGTCCGGGGCGGAACACTGAAGCTTTCTTT. Protein sequence: CASSPGRNTEAFF.

This rearrangement joins TRBV5-3 to TRBJ1-6; perhaps TRBD1 as D (6 bases). TRBV5-3 is treated as an ORF (open reading frame) with a function not yet certain. V gave up 7 bases and J gave up 7 bases, with 15 bases separating them. The CDR3 length is 14 residues. Here the CDR3 DNA reads TGTGCCAGACATGCCGCAGGGGTCAATTCACCCCTCCACTTT. It yields the protein CARHAAGVNSPLHF.

This chain links TRBV6-5 with TRBJ2-5; the D is unclear. The CDR3 consists of 13 residues. Germline V gives CDR1 MNHEY, CDR2 SVGAGI. V was pared by 6 bases and J by 4 bases, with 12 bases between. The CDR3 here is CASRSDRGETQYF. As DNA, the CDR3 is TGTGCCAGCAGAAGTGACCGTGGAGAGACCCAGTACTTC.

This clone is medium-sized (0.01 to 0.1%). The CDR3 sequence is CASSLRDGLNTGELFF. CDR3 nucleotide sequence: TGTGCCAGCAGCTTAAGGGACGGACTAAACACCGGGGAGCTGTTTTTT. The chain joins TRBV11-2 to TRBJ2-2; D is perhaps TRBD2 (6 bases). The CDR3 loop spans 16 amino acids. The V gene lost 2 bases and the J gene lost 2 bases, with 12 bases spanning the gap. CDR1 is SGHAT and CDR2 is FQNNGV in the germline V gene.

J is TRBJ2-5 and V is TRBV5-1; either TRBD1 or TRBD2 may fit D (5 bases each). Looked up from germline, CDR1 is SGHRS and CDR2 is YFSETQ. Deletions cut 3 bases from V and 2 bases from J, with 14 bases between. The CDR3 loop spans 15 amino acids. This CDR3 reads CASSSTGTDQETQYF. DNA of the CDR3: TGCGCCAGCAGCTCGACCGGGACCGATCAAGAGACCCAGTACTTC.

The rearrangement links TRBV19 to TRBJ1-1; D might be TRBD1 (5 bases). Trimming took 1 base from V and 1 from J, leaving 13 bases between them. Looked up from germline, CDR1 is LNHDA and CDR2 is SQIVND (reference sequence). The CDR3 runs 16 residues. CDR3 residues: CASSIVTARRNTEAFF. In DNA form, the CDR3 reads TGTGCCAGTAGTATAGTGACAGCCCGGAGGAACACTGAAGCTTTCTTT.

The gene calls are TRBV6-5 and TRBJ1-5; 8 nucleotides agree with TRBD1. Germline lookup yields CDR1 MNHEY and CDR2 SVGAGI. The ends lost 6 bases at V and 1 base at J; junction bases unmatched: 5. The CDR3 sequence is 15 residues long. The CDR3 region has the DNA TGTGCCAGCAGCTTTGACAGGGGAAGCAATCAGCCCCAGCATTTT. Translated, it gives CASSFDRGSNQPQHF.

This clone has just a few counts. The chain joins TRBV27 to TRBJ1-2; possible D gene TRBD1, 6 bases. The ends were cut back, 2 bases at V and 10 bases at J, with 20 bases in the middle. This CDR3 has 15 residues. Germline CDR1 reads MNHEY; CDR2 reads SMNVEV (reference sequence). The CDR3 reads CASSLTLTGLWDYTF. The CDR3 DNA sequence: TGTGCCAGCAGTTTAACCCTGACAGGCCTATGGGACTACACCTTC.

The chain couples TRBV6-5 to TRBJ1-5; D might be TRBD1 (5 bases). V was shortened by 5 bases and J by 6 bases, with 17 bases between the two germline ends. The CDR3 runs to 15 residues. Germline assignment: CDR1 MNHEY and CDR2 SVGAGI. The CDR3 sequence is CASSRIWGVGQPQHF. The CDR3 bases are TGTGCCAGCAGTCGAATTTGGGGGGTGGGTCAGCCCCAGCATTTT.

The chain couples TRBV11-2 to TRBJ2-3, with 10 bases identical to TRBD2. V lost 7 bases, J lost 5 bases, and 6 bases stayed unmatched. The CDR3 is made up of 14 amino acids. Germline values: CDR1 SGHAT, CDR2 FQNNGV. The CDR3: CASILAGVEDTQYF. In nucleotides, the CDR3 is TGTGCCAGCATCCTAGCGGGGGTTGAAGATACGCAGTATTTT.

This chain connects TRBV4-1 to TRBJ1-5, with 11 bases that match TRBD1. Germline trimming cut 4 bases from V and 5 bases from J; bases unmatched to any gene: 4. The CDR3 extends over 15 amino acids. Germline assignment: CDR1 MGHRA and CDR2 YSYEKL. The CDR3 DNA sequence: TGCGCCAGCAGCCTTGAGGGACAGGGGGATCAGCCCCAGCATTTT. It codes for CASSLEGQGDQPQHF.